One T cell receptor (beta chain) is described in this entry. The target antigen is unknown. Primers included in the PCR were 60 Vbeta and 13 Jbeta primers. Source study methods: Later, tens of millions of unique TCR beta chains were counted in an analysis, and about 10 million of them were shared. Produced via immunoSEQ multiplex PCR; TCRdb's table is partial and in-frame only. D and trimming come from the DNA, and the V and J calls and clone size come from that table. Here the sample spans around 200,000 clones, about 79% being singletons. This entry belongs to a study of cytomegalovirus exposure and HLA in healthy donors. Overall study findings and caveats: The study flagged around 160 TCR beta chains as cytomegalovirus-associated. Sequencing depth across donors, presence/absence analyses assumed, was roughly uniform. The authors considered a cluster of highly shared sequence variants likely to be a sequencing artifact.

Germline V gives CDR1 MDHEN, CDR2 SYDVKM. The CDR3 loop spans 15 amino acids. V lost 8 bases, J lost 0 bases, and 9 bases stayed unmatched. This chain links TRBV28 with TRBJ1-2; 7 bases are a match to TRBD1. The sequenced sample consisted of PBMCs. This sequence originates from a male donor in good health and CMV-seronegative. For the CDR3, the DNA is TGTGCCAGCGCCGACCCTGGGACAGCTAACTATGGCTACACCTTC. Protein product: CASADPGTANYGYTF.